One and the same sample provided the 21 T cell receptor beta chains below, sequenced in a study of shared clonotypes between healthy human individuals. CD45RO-negative CD8 cells positively selected for CCR7 made up the naive population, which excluded terminally differentiated effector memory CD45RA+ cells. Sequenced by immunoSEQ multiplex PCR; TCRdb stores in-frame clones only, minus some. The repertoire holds hundreds of thousands of clones, with roughly 95% as singletons. Sequenced material: naive CD8+ T cells sorted from blood. These receptors were obtained from a woman in her 30s in good health.

The chain recombines TRBV10-1 with TRBJ2-1; tentative D call: TRBD1 (5 bases). Trimming shortened V by 7 bases and J by 0 bases, and 7 bases separated the two germline ends. The CDR3 loop spans 13 amino acids. CDR1 and CDR2 (germline): WNHNN, SYGVQD (reference sequence). The CDR3 sequence: CASTDSSYNEQFF. DNA for the CDR3: TGCGCCAGCACTGACAGCTCCTACAATGAGCAGTTCTTC.

The chain has TRBV6-6 and TRBJ1-1; D not resolved. V lost 7 bases and J lost 2, with 20 bases in between. Germline CDR1 is MNHNY and CDR2 is SVGAGI (reference sequence). CDR3 length: 16 amino acids. CDR3 coding DNA: TGTGCCAGCAAACCCAGCCACCCGAAACCTAACACTGAAGCTTTCTTT. Amino acid sequence: CASKPSHPKPNTEAFF.

This rearrangement joins TRBV29-1 to TRBJ2-5, with D possibly matching TRBD1 (6 bases). The J call may be mistaken, given a closer DNA end match to TRBJ2-7. This CDR3 contains 13 residues. CDR1 and CDR2 (germline): SQVTM, ANQGSEA. The CDR3 spells CSVEGIEGDEQYF. In nucleotides, the CDR3 is TGCAGCGTTGAAGGAATAGAGGGGGACGAGCAGTACTTC.

V is TRBV7-9 and J is TRBJ1-6, with no clear D. CDR3 length: 15 residues. Germline V gene data show CDR1 as SEHNR and CDR2 as FQNEAQ (reference sequence). Trimming removed 3 bases from V and 4 bases from J, with 10 bases in between. CDR3: CASSFYREYNSPLHF. CDR3 DNA sequence: TGTGCCAGCAGCTTTTATCGGGAGTATAATTCACCCCTCCACTTT.

The chain is built from TRBV5-4 and TRBJ2-2; D uncertain. CDR1 SGHNT and CDR2 YYREEE come from the germline V gene (reference sequence). V gave up 4 bases and J gave up 3 bases, with 7 bases separating them. The CDR3 is made up of 13 amino acids. The CDR3 DNA reads TGTGCCAGCAGCAAGCAAGACACCGGGGAGCTGTTTTTT. Translated: CASSKQDTGELFF. Drawing the rest from reference TRBV5-4 and TRBJ2-2, the complete variable domain is ETGVTQSPTHLIKTRGQQVTLRCSSQSGHNTVSWYQQALGQGPQFIFQYYREEENGRGNFPPRFSGLQFPNYSSELNVNALELDDSALYLCASSKQDTGELFFGEGSRLTVL.

The chain employs TRBV15 and TRBJ2-3, with 8 bases matching TRBD2. The trim removed 3 bases at V and 6 bases at J, leaving 11 bases unmatched. In germline, CDR1 is LNHNV, CDR2 YYDKDF (reference sequence). The CDR3 totals 16 residues. The CDR3 sequence is CATSRDYSGMGDTQYF. CDR3 bases: TGTGCCACCAGCAGGGATTATAGCGGGATGGGGGATACGCAGTATTTT. Supplemented by reference TRBV15 and TRBJ2-3, the full variable domain reads DAMVIQNPRYQVTQFGKPVTLSCSQTLNHNVMYWYQQKSSQAPKLLFHYYDKDFNNEADTPDNFQSRRPNTSFCFLDIRSPGLGDTAMYLCATSRDYSGMGDTQYFGPGTRLTVL.

The chain carries TRBV6-1 and TRBJ2-6; 9 nucleotides agree with TRBD1. This CDR3 contains 16 residues. Looked up from germline, CDR1 is MNHNS and CDR2 is SASEGT. Trimming cost V 8 bases and J 1 base; bases outside gene matches: 6. CDR3 residues: CASGAQGASGANVLTF. Here the CDR3 DNA reads TGTGCCAGCGGTGCACAGGGGGCATCTGGGGCCAACGTCCTGACTTTC.

The J gene is TRBJ2-1, the V gene TRBV4-1; D gene ambiguous. Germline V gene sequence: CDR1 MGHRA, CDR2 YSYEKL. The CDR3 loop spans 14 amino acids. With 1 base removed from V and 4 bases from J, the gap between germline ends came to 8 bases. CDR3 coding DNA: TGCGCCAGCAGCCAAGTCTCACAGTACAATGAGCAGTTCTTC. Protein product: CASSQVSQYNEQFF.

This clone was observed a single time. This same CDR3 is encoded by further DNA sequences in the sample. The J gene is TRBJ2-2, the V gene TRBV5-6; 11 bases are shared with TRBD1. The CDR3 length is 15 residues. The germline gives CDR1 SGHDT, CDR2 YYEEEE. With 2 bases clipped from V and 5 bases from J, the junction kept 2 bases outside the gene matches. The CDR3 DNA reads as TGTGCCAGCAGCTTCGGGACAGGGGGGACCGGGGAGCTGTTTTTT. Its protein is CASSFGTGGTGELFF.

This chain uses TRBV2 with TRBJ2-7; 13 bases agree with TRBD2. V lost 9 bases to trimming and J lost 5 bases; unmatched junction nucleotides: 10. Germline V gives CDR1 SNHLY, CDR2 FYNNEI. The CDR3 sequence is 15 residues long. The CDR3 bases are TGTGCCAGATCCCCGGGACTAGCGGGATCCAACGAGCAGTACTTC. Amino acid sequence: CARSPGLAGSNEQYF.

The J gene is TRBJ2-7, the V gene TRBV5-4; D not certain. The CDR3 runs 11 residues. Trimming pared 4 bases from V and 6 bases from J, leaving 8 bases between. Per germline, CDR1 SGHNT and CDR2 YYREEE (reference sequence). CDR3 loop: CASSDLAEQYF. In DNA form, the CDR3 reads TGTGCCAGCAGCGACCTCGCCGAGCAGTACTTC.

The chain couples TRBV6-6 to TRBJ2-2; perhaps TRBD2 as D (6 bases). The germline V and J ends were trimmed by 9 bases and 2 bases, with 10 bases remaining between them. This CDR3 comprises 13 residues. From germline, CDR1 is MNHNY and CDR2 SVGAGI (reference sequence). Here the CDR3 reads CASSGLNTGELFF. CDR3 coding DNA: TGTGCCAGTTCGGGACTTAACACCGGGGAGCTGTTTTTT.

This chain connects TRBV7-9 to TRBJ1-4; tentative D call: TRBD1 (5 bases). Trimming shortened V by 8 bases and J by 8 bases, and 15 bases separated the two germline ends. The CDR3 length is 13 residues. Germline CDR1 and CDR2: SEHNR and FQNEAQ (reference sequence). CDR3 amino acids: CASPEGPEEKLFF. For the CDR3, the DNA is TGTGCCAGCCCAGAGGGGCCGGAAGAAAAACTGTTTTTT.

The rearrangement uses TRBV7-2 and TRBJ2-5; 10 nucleotides line up with TRBD2. The better agreement between TRBJ2-7 and the DNA end casts doubt on the J call. The CDR3 is 15 residues long. Per the germline V gene, CDR1 is SGHTA and CDR2 is FQGNSA. In nucleotides, the CDR3 is TGTGCCAGCATCAATCAAGCGGGAGGGCCACACGAGCAGTACTTC. Translation gives CASINQAGGPHEQYF.

The chain uses TRBV19 and TRBJ2-3, with 8 nucleotides matching TRBD2. The V segment lost 4 bases and the J segment 5 bases; nucleotides outside the gene matches: 11. Germline-derived CDR1 and CDR2 are LNHDA and SQIVND (reference sequence). This CDR3 contains 16 residues. As DNA, the CDR3 is TGTGCCAGTAGTACCTCCGGGACTAGTTACGGAGATACGCAGTATTTT. Translation: CASSTSGTSYGDTQYF.

The V call is TRBV6-5, the J call TRBJ2-1; a possible D gene is TRBD2 (5 bases). Germline assignment: CDR1 MNHEY and CDR2 SVGAGI. Trimming left V 6 bases short and J 8 bases short, with 11 bases between. The CDR3 is 12 residues long. The CDR3 nucleotides are TGTGCCAGCAGCTCCCTAGCCGATGAGCAGTTCTTC. This gives the protein CASSSLADEQFF.

This chain uses TRBV10-2 with TRBJ2-1; D is unclear. CDR1 WSHSY and CDR2 SAAADI come from the germline V gene. Trimming left V 2 bases short and J 0 bases short, with 8 bases between. The CDR3 extends over 15 amino acids. CDR3 sequence: CASSEPTYSYNEQFF. DNA of the CDR3: TGCGCCAGCAGTGAGCCGACTTACTCCTACAATGAGCAGTTCTTC.

V and J are TRBV4-1 and TRBJ2-5; 7 nucleotides align to TRBD2. The V gene end was trimmed by 4 bases and the J gene end by 5 bases; junction bases not matched to a gene: 4. Germline CDR1 reads MGHRA; CDR2 reads YSYEKL. This CDR3 contains 13 residues. The CDR3 DNA is TGCGCCAGCAGCCTCCGCGGGAGCGAGACCCAGTACTTC. Encoded protein: CASSLRGSETQYF.

The V gene is TRBV27, the J gene TRBJ2-7; 9 bases map to TRBD1. Germline V lookup: CDR1 MNHEY, CDR2 SMNVEV (reference sequence). The trim removed 7 bases at V and 2 bases at J, leaving 9 bases unmatched. This CDR3 comprises 15 residues. The CDR3 nucleotides are TGTGCCAGCAACGTCGGGACAGGGCCGACCTACGAGCAGTACTTC. Translated, it gives CASNVGTGPTYEQYF.

The rearrangement uses TRBV18 and TRBJ2-5, with TRBD2 identical over 8 bases. V shed 3 bases and J 2 bases; nucleotides not matched to a gene: 17. Germline CDR1 and CDR2: KGHSH and LQKENI. The CDR3 sequence is 19 residues long. The CDR3 here is CASSPVGRFRGRIQETQYF. CDR3 sequence (DNA): TGTGCCAGCTCACCGGTCGGGCGTTTCCGCGGGAGGATTCAAGAGACCCAGTACTTC. Based on the CDR3 plus reference TRBV18 and TRBJ2-5, the full variable domain is NAGVMQNPRHLVRRRGQEARLRCSPMKGHSHVYWYRQLPEEGLKFMVYLQKENIIDESGMPKERFSAEFPKEGPSILRIQQVVRGDSAAYFCASSPVGRFRGRIQETQYFGPGTRLLVL.

The V call is TRBV5-1, the J call TRBJ2-7, with no clear D. The CDR3 consists of 13 residues. Germline-derived CDR1 and CDR2 are SGHRS and YFSETQ. V was pared by 2 bases and J by 3 bases, with 9 bases between. In nucleotides, the CDR3 is TGCGCCAGCAGCTTTGGAGAAAACTACGAGCAGTACTTC. Translating gives CASSFGENYEQYF.